This entry describes one T cell receptor (beta chain). Produced via immunoSEQ multiplex PCR; TCRdb's table is partial and in-frame only. The table includes fewer than 100,000 clones, approximately 90% detected once. The record originates from a study of OX40 agonist ivuxolimab in advanced cancers. Patients with autoimmune history or systemic immunosuppression were excluded. The sequence derives from an adult with an advanced solid tumor such as melanoma, head and neck, liver or kidney cancer. The sample was CD4+ or CD8+ T cells sorted from blood, taken in a trial of the OX40 agonist ivuxolimab.

CDR3 DNA sequence: TGCGCCAGCAGCTTATCGGTACCCCCCACAGATACGCAGTATTTT. The encoded protein is CASSLSVPPTDTQYF. The chain couples TRBV5-1 to TRBJ2-3, with D hard to call. Trimming shortened V by 2 bases and J by 2 bases, and 12 bases separated the two germline ends. CDR1 SGHRS and CDR2 YFSETQ come from the germline V gene. The CDR3 contains 15 residues.